This is a list of T cell receptor beta chains from one sample in a study of response to subunit inactivated influenza vaccine. Each CDR3 protein is one row after TCRdb ran MiXCR on the RT-PCR reads. The repertoire includes over 650,000 distinct CDR3 sequences, under 20% of them detected once, and approximately 10% sits in the top ten. Sequences were derived from PBMCs from blood, sampled roughly 5 days after vaccination. These receptor sequences come from a man aged 45-65 years who received an inactivated influenza vaccine. CDR3s include the opening cysteine and the closing phenylalanine or tryptophan. D genes are given only for firm matches. Size is stated for part of the rows, as once, few or many counts, or as a class when the clone is expanded.

NA | TRBJ2-2 | TRBV27 | few | TGTGCCAGCAGCGTAATCGGGGGGCATTACACCGGGGAGCTGTTTTTT | CASSVIGGHYTGELFF
NA | TRBJ2-3 | TRBV12-3/TRBV12-4 | NA | TGTGCCAGCAGTTTTCAGGGGTCGAGCACAGATACGCAGTATTTT | CASSFQGSSTDTQYF
TRBD1 | TRBJ1-1 | TRBV5-1 | many | TGCGCCAGCAGCTTCGGACAGGGAGTCACTGAAGCTTTCTTT | CASSFGQGVTEAFF
TRBD1 | TRBJ2-3 | TRBV7-2 | few | TGTGCCAGCAGCTTATGGGACAGGGGTGGTACGCAGTATTTT | CASSLWDRGGTQYF
TRBD2 | TRBJ2-1 | TRBV6-2/TRBV6-3 | NA | TGTGCCAGCAGTTCCGGACTAGCGGCGGACAATGAGCAGTTCTTC | CASSSGLAADNEQFF
NA | TRBJ2-7 | TRBV6-2/TRBV6-3 | NA | TGTGCCAGCAGTTACCAGGGAACGAGAATCGAGCAGTACTTC | CASSYQGTRIEQYF
NA | TRBJ2-3 | TRBV7-2 | NA | TGTGCCAGCAGCTCCGCAGGGGTAAAGACAGATACGCAGTATTTT | CASSSAGVKTDTQYF
NA | TRBJ2-1 | TRBV4-2 | many | TGTGCCAGCAGCCAAGAGACGGGATCCTACAATGAGCAGTTCTTC | CASSQETGSYNEQFF
TRBD1 | TRBJ1-1 | TRBV6-2/TRBV6-3 | many | TGTGCCAGCAGTTCGTCAGGGGGGATCACTGAAGCTTTCTTT | CASSSSGGITEAFF
TRBD1 | TRBJ2-7 | TRBV15 | few | TGTGCCACCAGCAGAGGACAGGGATCGTACGAGCAGTACTTC | CATSRGQGSYEQYF
NA | TRBJ1-1 | TRBV12-3/TRBV12-4 | NA | TGTGCCAGCAGTTTAGGGTTGGGGGGCGGCACTGAAGCTTTCTTT | CASSLGLGGGTEAFF
TRBD1 | TRBJ1-4 | TRBV20-1 | few | TGCAGTGCTAGGGACAGGGGCGGTGAAAAACTGTTTTTT | CSARDRGGEKLFF
NA | TRBJ1-1 | TRBV7-2 | NA | TGTGCCAGCAGCTTAGAACCTGCGGGCGCTGAAGCTTTCTTT | CASSLEPAGAEAFF
TRBD1 | TRBJ2-1 | TRBV11-2 | NA | TGTGCCAGCAGCGGAGGACAGGGGGCGATTCTCAAATACAATGAGCAGTTCTTC | CASSGGQGAILKYNEQFF
TRBD2 | TRBJ2-7 | TRBV29-1 | NA | TGCAGCGTTTTGGGGACTACAACATATACTGGAAACTCCTACGAGCAGTACTTC | CSVLGTTTYTGNSYEQYF
TRBD2 | TRBJ2-1 | TRBV28 | NA | TGTGCCAGCAGTCCACGACTAGCGGCTCAAGGGGGGCAGTTCTTC | CASSPRLAAQGGQFF
TRBD1 | TRBJ2-3 | TRBV20-1 | NA | TGCAGTGCAGAAACAGGGGGCGCCGCAGATACGCAGTATTTT | CSAETGGAADTQYF
TRBD2 | TRBJ2-1 | TRBV7-9 | NA | TGTGCCAGCAGCTTAGTAGGCGGGAGGGCCTACAATGAGCAGTTCTTC | CASSLVGGRAYNEQFF
NA | TRBJ2-7 | TRBV11-2 | few | TGTGCCAGCAGCTTAGTACAGGTTGTTTACGAGCAGTACTTC | CASSLVQVVYEQYF
TRBD1 | TRBJ2-7 | TRBV6-2/TRBV6-3 | few | TGTGCCAGCAGTTGGTTGACGGGACAGGGGGTCTACGAGCAGTACTTC | CASSWLTGQGVYEQYF
TRBD2 | TRBJ2-1 | TRBV5-5 | few | TGTGCCAGCAGCTCCGGCGGGGGGGCCTCCTACAATGAGCAGTTCTTC | CASSSGGGASYNEQFF
NA | TRBJ2-5 | TRBV25-1 | NA | TGTGCCAGCTCTCAGGGGCCGGTTGAGACCCAGTACTTC | CASSQGPVETQYF
TRBD2 | TRBJ2-5 | TRBV4-1 | few | TGCGCCAGCAGCCAAGAGGGGACTATCCAAGAGACCCAGTACTTC | CASSQEGTIQETQYF
NA | TRBJ2-6 | TRBV5-1 | many | TGCGCCAGCAGCTTGGCCACAGCGGCAATCTCTGGGGCCAACGTCCTGACTTTC | CASSLATAAISGANVLTF
NA | TRBJ1-6 | TRBV12-3/TRBV12-4 | NA | TGTGCCAGCGGGTGGACAGTCCTACCCCTCCACTTT | CASGWTVLPLHF
NA | TRBJ2-1 | TRBV9 | NA | TGTGCCAGCAGCACCCGAGGGGCGGGACCTTCCTACAATGAGCAGTTCTTC | CASSTRGAGPSYNEQFF
NA | TRBJ2-5 | TRBV10-3 | NA | TGTGCCATCAGTGAAGCGGGACAGCCCGGAGAGACCCAGTACTTC | CAISEAGQPGETQYF
NA | TRBJ2-3 | TRBV12-3/TRBV12-4 | NA | TGTGCCAGCAGTGAATCACCTCGGGGGACGTTGGCGTATTTT | CASSESPRGTLAYF
NA | TRBJ2-1 | TRBV12-3/TRBV12-4 | NA | TGTGCCAGCACCCATGGCCAGAGCGAGCGCAATGAGCAGTTCTTC | CASTHGQSERNEQFF
TRBD1 | TRBJ2-2 | TRBV30 | few | TGTGCCTGGAGTTTTGGGACAGGCACCGGGGAGCTGTTTTTT | CAWSFGTGTGELFF
TRBD2 | TRBJ2-5 | TRBV5-1 | NA | TGCGCCAGCAGCCCATCATCGGGGGGATGGGAGACCCAGTACTTC | CASSPSSGGWETQYF
NA | TRBJ2-1 | TRBV29-1 | many | TGCAGCGTTGAAGCGCCTCCGACCTACAATGAGCAGTTCTTC | CSVEAPPTYNEQFF
TRBD1 | TRBJ1-1 | TRBV20-1 | NA | TGCAGTGCTAGAATATCAGGGGGAGCTTTCTTT | CSARISGGAFF
TRBD1 | TRBJ2-7 | TRBV20-1 | NA | TGCAGTGCTCCTGGACAGGAATCCTACGAGCAGTACTTC | CSAPGQESYEQYF
NA | TRBJ2-3 | TRBV5-6 | many | TGTGCCAGCAGAACCTGGGCGAACACAGATACGCAGTATTTT | CASRTWANTDTQYF
TRBD2 | TRBJ2-3 | TRBV7-9 | NA | TGTGCCAGCAGCGGACTAGCGGGGGGGCTCACAGATACGCAGTATTTT | CASSGLAGGLTDTQYF
TRBD2 | TRBJ2-3 | TRBV28 | NA | TGTGCCAGCAGTTTTTATATAATAGCGGGGATCACAGATACGCAGTATTTT | CASSFYIIAGITDTQYF
TRBD2 | TRBJ2-2 | TRBV28 | many | TGTGCCAGCAGCACTAGCGGAAACACCGGGGAGCTGTTTTTT | CASSTSGNTGELFF
TRBD2 | TRBJ2-5 | TRBV28 | few | TGTGCCAGCAGTTCCGCCTCTATGGTAGCGGGAGGAGAGACCCAGTACTTC | CASSSASMVAGGETQYF
TRBD1 | TRBJ2-1 | TRBV7-2 | NA | TGTGCCAGCAGCCAGACGGGACAGGGACACAATGAGCAGTTCTTC | CASSQTGQGHNEQFF
TRBD1 | TRBJ2-5 | TRBV28 | NA | TGTGCCAGCAGGGCCCAGGGGGAAGGGACCCAGTACTTC | CASRAQGEGTQYF
TRBD1 | TRBJ2-6 | TRBV12-3/TRBV12-4 | few | TGTGCCAGCAGTCTTTCAGGGGGCCGCCTCTCTGGGGCCAACGTCCTGACTTTC | CASSLSGGRLSGANVLTF
TRBD1 | TRBJ1-2 | TRBV10-3 | few | TGTGCCATCAGTGACCGGGACAGGGTCTATGGCTACACCTTC | CAISDRDRVYGYTF
TRBD1 | TRBJ1-6 | TRBV4-1 | NA | TGCGCCAGCAGCCATCTCCGGACAGGGAATTCACCCCTCCACTTT | CASSHLRTGNSPLHF
NA | TRBJ2-2 | TRBV20-1 | NA | TGCAGTGCTAGGACTGCCGGGCTGGACACCGGGGAGCTGTTTTTT | CSARTAGLDTGELFF
TRBD2 | TRBJ2-1 | TRBV4-3 | few | TGCGCCAGCAGCCGGGGAGGACTAGCGGACTACAATGAGCAGTTCTTC | CASSRGGLADYNEQFF
NA | TRBJ1-3 | TRBV7-9 | few | TGTGCCAGCAGCCAGTCTGGAAACACCATATATTTT | CASSQSGNTIYF
TRBD2 | TRBJ2-1 | TRBV7-2 | few | TGTGCCAGCAGCTTCGGGGAGGGCGGCGAGCAGTTCTTC | CASSFGEGGEQFF
TRBD1 | TRBJ1-5 | TRBV7-6 | NA | TGTGCCAGCAGCTCTAGCCCTAGGTCGGGACAGGGTGACAATCAGCCCCAGCATTTT | CASSSSPRSGQGDNQPQHF
TRBD1 | TRBJ2-3 | TRBV9 | NA | TGTGCCAGTGGAACAGGGGGCGTCACAGATACGCAGTATTTT | CASGTGGVTDTQYF
NA | TRBJ1-2 | TRBV25-1 | NA | TGTGCCAGCAGACCCAATACGAGGGCCTATGGCTACACCTTC | CASRPNTRAYGYTF
TRBD1 | TRBJ1-6 | TRBV20-1 | many | TGCAGTGCTAGACCCCGGGACAGGGGTCGATCACCCCTCCACTTT | CSARPRDRGRSPLHF
NA | TRBJ2-5 | TRBV7-3 | once | TGTGCCAGCAGCTTAGCCGGGGCCAGGGGGACCCAGTACTTC | CASSLAGARGTQYF
TRBD1 | TRBJ1-6 | TRBV7-2 | NA | TGTGCCAGCAGCAGACGGACAGGGGAGGGTACCCTCCACTTT | CASSRRTGEGTLHF
TRBD1 | TRBJ1-5 | TRBV28 | NA | TGTGCCAGCAGTCCACTGACAGGGCCCAATCAGCCCCAGCATTTT | CASSPLTGPNQPQHF
NA | TRBJ2-5 | TRBV5-1 | NA | TGCGCCAGCAGCCCGCCACCCCAAGAGACCCAGTACTTC | CASSPPPQETQYF
NA | TRBJ2-7 | TRBV4-2 | few | TGTGCCAGCAGCATTACAGGTTCGTACGAGCAGTACTTC | CASSITGSYEQYF
NA | TRBJ2-5 | TRBV20-1 | few | TGCAGTGCAAGAAAGGGGACTTTGGGGGTATGGACCCAGTACTTC | CSARKGTLGVWTQYF
NA | TRBJ2-2 | TRBV7-9 | many | TGTGCCAGCAGGGGTGCCGGGGAGCTGTTTTTT | CASRGAGELFF
NA | TRBJ2-5 | TRBV3-1 | few | TGTGCCAGCAGCCAAGGAGAAGTGACCCAGTACTTC | CASSQGEVTQYF